Listed here is a single T cell receptor (beta chain). Methods used by the authors: Estimation of nucleated cell counts relied on the amplification of reference gene primers. The protocol was immunoSEQ multiplex PCR, while the TCRdb copy is restricted to in-frame clones and leaves out a portion. V and J calls and clone size are copied from that table; D and trimming were computed from the DNA. The profile shows more than 95,000 clones, roughly 84% of them singletons. The sample belongs to a study of blood T cell repertoires in COVID-19. CDR3 length: 17 amino acids. Germline CDR1 and CDR2: LNHDA and SQIVND (reference sequence). Trimming took 1 base from V and 0 from J, leaving 15 bases between them.

The sequencing sample was made of peripheral blood. The receptor was derived from a human donor in a cohort sampled during active or convalescent COVID-19. The chain employs TRBV19 and TRBJ1-2; D perhaps matches TRBD1 (6 bases). The CDR3 loop reads CASSIGHRDYTNYGYTF. The CDR3 nucleotides are TGTGCCAGTAGTATAGGGCACAGGGACTATACTAACTATGGCTACACCTTC.